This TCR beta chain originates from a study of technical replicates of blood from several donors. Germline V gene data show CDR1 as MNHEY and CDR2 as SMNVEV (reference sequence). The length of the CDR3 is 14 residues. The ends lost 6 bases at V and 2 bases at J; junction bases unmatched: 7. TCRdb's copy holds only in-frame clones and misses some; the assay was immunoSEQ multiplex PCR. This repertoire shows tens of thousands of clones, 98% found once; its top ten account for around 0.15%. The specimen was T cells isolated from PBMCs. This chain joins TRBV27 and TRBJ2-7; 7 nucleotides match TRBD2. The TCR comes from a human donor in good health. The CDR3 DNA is TGTGCCAGCAGCCTAGGACTAGGGGCCTACGAGCAGTACTTC. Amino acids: CASSLGLGAYEQYF.